This T cell receptor (beta chain) is from a study of CD8+ T cells in alopecia areata. At the level of the study: Percent affected scalp area, the SALT score, rated treated patients' severity. Study findings and constraints: Scalp clonality dropped significantly under tofacitinib, as did expanded CD8+ top-100 clones. Elevated clonality characterized lesional scalp relative to normal scalp, particularly in alopecia totalis/universalis.

Extracted from the samples, RNA was reverse transcribed into cDNA to serve as the sequencing template. Profiled with immunoSEQ multiplex PCR; TCRdb holds only in-frame clones, not every one. Seen here are around 180,000 clones, just under 65% observed once, and the top ten hold approximately 1.3%. Treatment noted: oral pan-JAK inhibitor, 5-10 mg twice daily. In this sample, this clone turned up a few times. The target antigen is unknown. The same CDR3 arises from other DNA sequences in this sample as well. Germline V lookup: CDR1 SQVTM, CDR2 ANQGSEA. CDR3 length equals 13 residues. V was trimmed by 1 base and J by 5 bases, leaving 9 bases between them.

The chain joins TRBV29-1 to TRBJ1-5; unclear D gene. This clonotype was obtained from a human donor with alopecia areata. Sequenced here: CD4+ T cells sorted from blood, sampled between weeks 49 and 50, from a patient treated with tofacitinib. Written as DNA, the CDR3 is TGCAGCGTTGAAGTGGGGAGGGATCAGCCCCAGCATTTT. As protein: CSVEVGRDQPQHF.